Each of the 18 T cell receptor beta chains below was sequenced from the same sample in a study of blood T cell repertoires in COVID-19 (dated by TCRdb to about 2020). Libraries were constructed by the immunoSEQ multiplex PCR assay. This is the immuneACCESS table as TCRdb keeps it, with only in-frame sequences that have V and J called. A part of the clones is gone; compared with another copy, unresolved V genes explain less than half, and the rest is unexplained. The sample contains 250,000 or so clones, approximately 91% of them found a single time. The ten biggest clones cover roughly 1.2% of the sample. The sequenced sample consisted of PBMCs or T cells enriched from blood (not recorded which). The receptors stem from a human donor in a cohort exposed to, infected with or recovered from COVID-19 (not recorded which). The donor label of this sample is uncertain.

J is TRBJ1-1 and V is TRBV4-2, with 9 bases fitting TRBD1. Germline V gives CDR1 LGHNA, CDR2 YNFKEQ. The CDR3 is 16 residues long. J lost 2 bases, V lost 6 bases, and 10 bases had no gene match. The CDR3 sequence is CASRPTEGQGNTEAFF. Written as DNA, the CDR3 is TGTGCCAGCAGACCGACCGAGGGACAGGGAAACACTGAAGCTTTCTTT.

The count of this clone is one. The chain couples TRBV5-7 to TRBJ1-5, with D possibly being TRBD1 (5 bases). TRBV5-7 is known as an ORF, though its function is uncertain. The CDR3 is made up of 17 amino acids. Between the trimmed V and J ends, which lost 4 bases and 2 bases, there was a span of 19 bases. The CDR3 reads CASSPWPGKCGNQPQHF. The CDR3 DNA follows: TGTGCCAGCAGCCCGTGGCCAGGGAAATGTGGCAATCAGCCCCAGCATTTT.

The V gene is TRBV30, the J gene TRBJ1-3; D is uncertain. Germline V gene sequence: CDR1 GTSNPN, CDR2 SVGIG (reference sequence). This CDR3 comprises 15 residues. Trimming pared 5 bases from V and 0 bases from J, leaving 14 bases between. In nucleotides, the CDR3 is TGTGCCTGGGTCGGTGTTCCGCACTCTGGAAACACCATATATTTT. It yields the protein CAWVGVPHSGNTIYF.

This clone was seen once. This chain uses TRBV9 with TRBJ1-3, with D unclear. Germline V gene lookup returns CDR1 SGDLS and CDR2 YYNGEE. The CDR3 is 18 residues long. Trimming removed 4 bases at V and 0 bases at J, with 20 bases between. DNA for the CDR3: TGTGCCAGCAGCCCGACCGGAGGGAGCCCTTTCTCTGGAAACACCATATATTTT. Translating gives CASSPTGGSPFSGNTIYF. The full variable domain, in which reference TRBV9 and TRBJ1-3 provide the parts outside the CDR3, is DSGVTQTPKHLITATGQRVTLRCSPRSGDLSVYWYQQSLDQGLQFLIQYYNGEERAKGNILERFSAQQFPDLHSELNLSSLELGDSALYFCASSPTGGSPFSGNTIYFGEGSWLTVV.

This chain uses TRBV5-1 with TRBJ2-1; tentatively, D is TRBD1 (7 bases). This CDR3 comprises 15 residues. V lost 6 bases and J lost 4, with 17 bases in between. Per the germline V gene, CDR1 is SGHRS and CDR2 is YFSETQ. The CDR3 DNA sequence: TGCGCCAGCAAAGTGTCCAGGGGGGCTTACAATGAGCAGTTCTTC. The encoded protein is CASKVSRGAYNEQFF.

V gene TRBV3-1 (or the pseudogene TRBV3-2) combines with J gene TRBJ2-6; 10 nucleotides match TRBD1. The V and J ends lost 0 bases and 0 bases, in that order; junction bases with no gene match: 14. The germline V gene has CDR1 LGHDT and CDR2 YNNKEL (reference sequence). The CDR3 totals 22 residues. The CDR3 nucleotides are TGTGCCAGCAGCCAAGATCCGGGACAGGGGACCCACTCGATCTCTGGGGCCAACGTCCTGACTTTC. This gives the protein CASSQDPGQGTHSISGANVLTF.

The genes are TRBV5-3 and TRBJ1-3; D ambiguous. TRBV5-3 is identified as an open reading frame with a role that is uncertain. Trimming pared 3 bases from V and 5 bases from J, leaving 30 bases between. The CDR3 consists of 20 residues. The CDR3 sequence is CARSWATRVFGPRRRNTIYF. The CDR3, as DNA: TGTGCCAGAAGCTGGGCAACGCGGGTGTTCGGTCCGAGAAGGCGAAACACCATATATTTT.

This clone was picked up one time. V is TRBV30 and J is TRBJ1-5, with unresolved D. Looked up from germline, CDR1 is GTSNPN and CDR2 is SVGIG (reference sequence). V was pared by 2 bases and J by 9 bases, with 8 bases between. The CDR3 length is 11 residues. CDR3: CAWSPSRPQHF. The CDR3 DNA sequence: TGTGCCTGGAGTCCGAGCCGGCCCCAGCATTTT. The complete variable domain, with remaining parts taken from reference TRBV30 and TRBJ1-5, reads SQTIHQWPATLVQPVGSPLSLECTVEGTSNPNLYWYRQAAGRGLQLLFYSVGIGQISSEVPQNLSASRPQDRQFILSSKKLLLSDSGFYLCAWSPSRPQHFGDGTRLSIL.

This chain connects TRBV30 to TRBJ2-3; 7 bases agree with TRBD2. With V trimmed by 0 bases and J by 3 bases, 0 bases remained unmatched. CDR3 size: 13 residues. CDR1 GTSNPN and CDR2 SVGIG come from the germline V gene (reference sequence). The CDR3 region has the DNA TGTGCCTGGAGTGTGCGGGGGACAGATACGCAGTATTTT. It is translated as CAWSVRGTDTQYF.

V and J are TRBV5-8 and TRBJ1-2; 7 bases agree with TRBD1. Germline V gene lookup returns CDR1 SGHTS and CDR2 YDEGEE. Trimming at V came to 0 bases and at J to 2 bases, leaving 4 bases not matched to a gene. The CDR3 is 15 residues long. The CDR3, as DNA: TGTGCCAGCAGCTTGGTAGGACAGGTGAACTATGGCTACACCTTC. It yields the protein CASSLVGQVNYGYTF.

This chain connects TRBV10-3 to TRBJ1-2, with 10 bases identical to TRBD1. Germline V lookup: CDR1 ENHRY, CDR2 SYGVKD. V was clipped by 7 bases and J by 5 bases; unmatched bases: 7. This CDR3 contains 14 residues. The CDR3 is CAINPGQGTYGYTF. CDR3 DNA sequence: TGTGCCATCAACCCGGGACAGGGGACGTATGGCTACACCTTC.

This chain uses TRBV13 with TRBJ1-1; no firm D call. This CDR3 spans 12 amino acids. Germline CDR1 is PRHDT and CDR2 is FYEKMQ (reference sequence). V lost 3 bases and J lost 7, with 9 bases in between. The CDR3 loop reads CASSFGEGEAFF. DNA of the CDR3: TGTGCCAGCAGCTTTGGAGAGGGTGAAGCTTTCTTT.

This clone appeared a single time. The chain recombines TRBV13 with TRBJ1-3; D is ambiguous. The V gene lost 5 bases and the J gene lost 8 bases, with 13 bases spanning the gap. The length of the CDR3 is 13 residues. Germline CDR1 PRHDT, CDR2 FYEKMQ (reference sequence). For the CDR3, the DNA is TGTGCCAGCAGCGAGAGAATTGGTGACACCATATATTTT. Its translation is CASSERIGDTIYF.

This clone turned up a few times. The CDR3 loop reads CASSPGTGELFF. The CDR3 DNA follows: TGTGCCAGCAGCCCGGGTACCGGGGAGCTGTTTTTT. The rearrangement links TRBV5-4 to TRBJ2-2; unclear D gene. V was shortened by 4 bases and J by 5 bases, with 6 bases between the two germline ends. Germline V gene lookup returns CDR1 SGHNT and CDR2 YYREEE (reference sequence). The CDR3 consists of 12 residues.

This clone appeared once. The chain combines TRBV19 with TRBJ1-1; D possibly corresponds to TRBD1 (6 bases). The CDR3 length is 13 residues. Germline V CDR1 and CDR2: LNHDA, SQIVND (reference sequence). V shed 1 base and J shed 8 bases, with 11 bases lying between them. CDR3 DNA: TGTGCCAGTAGTATAGGCACCGGGACAGAAGCTTTCTTT. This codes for CASSIGTGTEAFF. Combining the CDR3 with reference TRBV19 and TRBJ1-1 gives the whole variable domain DGGITQSPKYLFRKEGQNVTLSCEQNLNHDAMYWYRQDPGQGLRLIYYSQIVNDFQKGDIAEGYSVSREKKESFPLTVTSAQKNPTAFYLCASSIGTGTEAFFGQGTRLTVV.

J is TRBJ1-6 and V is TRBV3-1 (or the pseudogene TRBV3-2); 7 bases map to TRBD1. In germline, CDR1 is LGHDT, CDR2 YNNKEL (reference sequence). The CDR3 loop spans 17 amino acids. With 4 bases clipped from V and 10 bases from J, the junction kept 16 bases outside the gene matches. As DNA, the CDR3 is TGTGCCAGCAGCCCGCGCTGGACAGGTCGGGGCGGGTCACCCCTCCACTTT. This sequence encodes CASSPRWTGRGGSPLHF.

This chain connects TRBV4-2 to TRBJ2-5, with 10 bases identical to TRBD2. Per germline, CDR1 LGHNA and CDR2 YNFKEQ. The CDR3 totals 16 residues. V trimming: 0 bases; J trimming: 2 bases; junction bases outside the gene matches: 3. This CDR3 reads CASSQEVAGGQETQYF. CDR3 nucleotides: TGTGCCAGCAGCCAAGAGGTAGCGGGGGGACAAGAGACCCAGTACTTC.

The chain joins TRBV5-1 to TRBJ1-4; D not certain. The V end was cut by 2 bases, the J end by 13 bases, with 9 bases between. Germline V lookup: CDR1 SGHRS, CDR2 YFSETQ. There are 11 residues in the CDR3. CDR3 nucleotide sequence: TGCGCCAGCAGCTTTTTGGGGAGACTGTTTTTT. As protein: CASSFLGRLFF.